This T cell receptor beta chain stems from a study of blood T cells in healthy people across ages. Primed by a sample-barcoded 5' primer and a J-beta primer mix, a second PCR proceeded for about 7 to 12 cycles. TCRdb reprocessed the 5' RACE reads via MiXCR and lists one record per CDR3 protein. The sample shows more than 900,000 distinct CDR3 sequences, 25% of them seen only once. Overall study results and limits: Older age coincided with a roughly linear decline in TCR beta diversity per million T cells.

This clonotype was detected only a few times. Its target is unknown. There are 12 residues in the CDR3. Trimming at V came to 7 bases and at J to 7 bases, leaving 5 bases not matched to a gene. This sample was shared with a second study, whose subject was T cells of mothers and their children. From that paper: During the second PCR, the M1S primer introduced sample barcodes along with 2-4 random nucleotides. Every mother supplied over 9 million TCR beta CDR3 reads and every child some 2.7 million. With unrelated pairs as the comparison, related mother-child pairs had a slightly higher overlap that was not significant.

Sequencing was performed on blood. The chain links TRBV12-3 or TRBV12-4 to TRBJ1-1; 8 positions match TRBD1. This receptor was taken from a girl aged 2-15 years in good health. CDR3: CASIRGPSEAFF. The CDR3 region has the DNA TGTGCCAGCATCAGGGGGCCTAGTGAAGCTTTCTTT.